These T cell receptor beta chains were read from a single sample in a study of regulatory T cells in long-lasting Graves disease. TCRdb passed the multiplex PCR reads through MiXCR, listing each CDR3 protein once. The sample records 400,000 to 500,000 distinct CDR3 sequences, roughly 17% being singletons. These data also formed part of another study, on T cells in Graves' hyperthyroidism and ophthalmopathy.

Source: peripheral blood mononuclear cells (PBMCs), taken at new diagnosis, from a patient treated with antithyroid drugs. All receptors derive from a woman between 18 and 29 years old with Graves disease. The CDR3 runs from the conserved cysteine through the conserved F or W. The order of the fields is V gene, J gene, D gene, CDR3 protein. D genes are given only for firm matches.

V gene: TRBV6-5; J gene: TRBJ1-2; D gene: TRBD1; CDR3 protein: CASSSPTGVRGYTF
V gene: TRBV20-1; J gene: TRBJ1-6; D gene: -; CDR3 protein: CSARTAYNSPLHF
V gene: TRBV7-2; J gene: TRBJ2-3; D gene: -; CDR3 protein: CASTPSGVSTDTQYF
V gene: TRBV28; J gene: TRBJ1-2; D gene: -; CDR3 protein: CASSIGFQRDKPNYGYTF
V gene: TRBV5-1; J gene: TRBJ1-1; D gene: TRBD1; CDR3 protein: CASSLGDRGFTEAFF
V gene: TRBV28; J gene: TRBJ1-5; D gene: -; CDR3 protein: CASSLYPRNQPQHF
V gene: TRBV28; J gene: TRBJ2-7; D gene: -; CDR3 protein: CASSSQGGPRAGPYEQYF
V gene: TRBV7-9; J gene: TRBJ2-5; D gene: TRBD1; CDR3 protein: CASSPEWTSQGAGWETQYF
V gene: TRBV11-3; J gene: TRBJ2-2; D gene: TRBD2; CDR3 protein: CASGWRTSGRGRNTGELFF
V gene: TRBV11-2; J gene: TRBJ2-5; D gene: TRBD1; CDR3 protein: CASSSRGETQYF
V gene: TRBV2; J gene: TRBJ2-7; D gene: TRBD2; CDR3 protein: CASRKRDGPYEQYF
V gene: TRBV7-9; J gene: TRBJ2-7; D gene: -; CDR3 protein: CASSLRTEGYEQYF
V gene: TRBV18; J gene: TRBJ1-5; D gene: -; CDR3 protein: CASSPRVIRGEGGQPQHF
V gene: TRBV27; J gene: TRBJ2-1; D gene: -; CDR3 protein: CASSLAEGGEQFF
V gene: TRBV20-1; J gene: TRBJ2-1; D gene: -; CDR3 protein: CSARGGQLTYNEQFF
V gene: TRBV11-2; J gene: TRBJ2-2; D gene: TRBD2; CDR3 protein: CASRRASGNTGELFF
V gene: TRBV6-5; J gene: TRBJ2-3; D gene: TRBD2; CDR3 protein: CASSYDSWGDYTDTQYF
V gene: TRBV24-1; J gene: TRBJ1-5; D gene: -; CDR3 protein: CATSDPNQPQHF
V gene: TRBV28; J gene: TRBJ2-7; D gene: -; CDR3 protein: CASSYPGLGQYF
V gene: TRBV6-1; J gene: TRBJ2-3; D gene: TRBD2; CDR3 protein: CASNSGRGSSTDTQYF
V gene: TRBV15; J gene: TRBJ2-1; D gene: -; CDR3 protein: CATSRGVEASYEQFF
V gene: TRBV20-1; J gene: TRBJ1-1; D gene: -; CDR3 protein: CSAIRQDLRTEAFF
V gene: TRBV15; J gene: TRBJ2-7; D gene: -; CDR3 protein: CATSRGASSYEQYF
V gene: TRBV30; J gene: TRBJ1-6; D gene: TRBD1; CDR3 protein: CAWSIQGNSPLHF
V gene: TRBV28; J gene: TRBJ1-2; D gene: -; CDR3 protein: CASSLVGKVGSDYGYTF